The 32 T cell receptor beta chains reported below all come from one sample, sequenced in a study of tumor-infiltrating lymphocytes in primary liver carcinoma. Starting from 500 ng of total RNA, TCR beta cDNA was produced with a primer in the constant region. Employing slightly modified ARM-PCR, three nested multiplex PCR rounds were run, and these gave rise to the TCR beta libraries. Use of TRBV1-TRBV30 forward primers with a C-beta reverse primer characterized the first two PCR rounds, which lasted around 9 cycles each. A single record per CDR3 protein comes from TCRdb applying MiXCR to the multiplex PCR reads. The sample lists 300,000 to 350,000 distinct CDR3 sequences, almost 65% occurring once. For blood RNA, unsorted whole blood served as the source, and germline DNA was extracted too. Sequencing was performed on peripheral blood. These receptors all stem from a man aged 35 to 55 with primary liver carcinoma and hepatitis B virus infection.

The chain links TRBV14 to TRBJ1-1; 8 nucleotides match TRBD1. Trimming cost V 9 bases and J 5 bases; bases outside gene matches: 11. The CDR3 runs 14 residues. Germline CDR1 reads SGHDN; CDR2 reads FVKESK. The DNA for the CDR3 is TGTGCCAGTAGCGCGACCAGGGGGCAAACTGAAGCTTTCTTT. Translation gives CASSATRGQTEAFF.

Comments on this clonotype: An end of the junction does not agree with germline; a read error may underlie this. This chain connects TRBV6-6 to TRBJ2-1; D ambiguous. This CDR3 has 13 amino acids. Germline V CDR1 and CDR2: MNHNY, SVGAGI (reference sequence). CDR3 nucleotides: TGTGCCATCAGTTGTTTGGGGAACGATGAGCAGTTCTTC. It yields the protein CAISCLGNDEQFF.

This clonotype was seen repeatedly, ten times or more. The J gene is TRBJ2-1, the V gene TRBV12-3 or TRBV12-4, with D perhaps TRBD1 (5 bases). The CDR3 is made up of 14 amino acids. Trimming removed 6 bases at V and 0 bases at J, with 9 bases between. CDR3 residues: CASRWGDSYNEQFF. The CDR3 DNA reads as TGTGCCAGCAGGTGGGGCGACTCCTACAATGAGCAGTTCTTC.

Concerning this clonotype: Possible read error: a much larger clone is one base away. The chain joins TRBV6-6 to TRBJ2-3, with D hard to call. The CDR3 is made up of 11 amino acids. CDR1 and CDR2 from the germline V gene are MNHNY and SVGAGI (reference sequence). For the CDR3, the DNA is TGTGCCAGCAGTTCCTTACGGTCGGAACATTTT. Translating gives CASSSLRSEHF.

This clonotype was counted ten times or more. The chain combines TRBV6-6 with TRBJ2-5; D remains ambiguous. The CDR3 runs 13 residues. CDR1 is MNHNY, CDR2 SVGAGI, per germline (reference sequence). The V end lost 6 bases, the J end lost 0 bases, and 8 bases lay between the germline ends. The CDR3 region is CASRSPYQETQYF. For the CDR3, the DNA is TGTGCCAGCAGGTCCCCGTACCAAGAGACCCAGTACTTC.

As to this clonotype: The CDR3 does not end in the conserved phenylalanine or tryptophan, so this is likely a read error. The V and J genes are TRBV11-2 and TRBJ2-3; weak D call: TRBD2 (5 bases). V dropped 1 base and J dropped 0 bases, with 11 bases sitting between them. Germline loops: CDR1 SGHAT, CDR2 FQNNGV. The CDR3 length is 16 residues. The CDR3 loop reads CASSLGGTRSTDTQYY. In DNA, the CDR3 is TGTGCCAGCAGCTTAGGAGGTACTAGAAGCACAGATACGCAGTATTAT.

This clonotype was found once. The chain employs TRBV11-2 and TRBJ2-7; the D gene could be TRBD1 or TRBD2 (5 bases each). The CDR3 runs 17 residues. Trimming cost V 7 bases and J 2 bases, with 24 bases left between them. Germline V gene data show CDR1 as SGHAT and CDR2 as FQNNGV. CDR3 protein: CASIPLEGRGLAYEQYF. The CDR3 region has the DNA TGTGCCAGCATTCCGCTCGAGGGGCGCGGACTCGCCTACGAGCAGTACTTC.

With respect to this clonotype: No conserved phenylalanine or tryptophan ends this CDR3, so it is likely a read error. This chain joins TRBV6-2 or TRBV6-3 and TRBJ2-1; D gene unclear. The CDR3 sequence is 19 residues long. CDR1 is MNHEY, CDR2 SVGEGT, per germline. The CDR3 region is CASSNSLSGIHSFYNEQFL. CDR3 in DNA: TGTGCCAGCAGTAACTCCCTAAGTGGGATTCACTCCTTCTACAATGAGCAGTTCCTC.

V gene TRBV14 combines with J gene TRBJ2-7, with no clear D. CDR3 length: 12 residues. The V end was cut by 5 bases, the J end by 0 bases, with 5 bases between. The germline CDR1 and CDR2 sequences are SGHDN and FVKESK. CDR3 amino acids: CASSNSSYEQYF. The DNA of the CDR3 is TGTGCCAGCAGCAACAGCTCCTACGAGCAGTACTTC.

This clonotype came up many times. The rearrangement joins TRBV4-1 to TRBJ2-1; possible D gene TRBD1, 5 bases. The CDR3 loop spans 17 amino acids. Per germline, CDR1 MGHRA and CDR2 YSYEKL. The V end lost 4 bases, the J end lost 0 bases, and 16 bases lay between the germline ends. Here the CDR3 reads CASSRAGLVYSYNEQFF. The CDR3 DNA reads TGCGCCAGCAGCCGCGCAGGGTTAGTGTACTCCTACAATGAGCAGTTCTTC.

The chain is built from TRBV1 and TRBJ2-2; TRBD2, the table's D call, was not compared with the DNA. TRBV1 is shown as a pseudogene. The CDR3 sequence is 23 residues long. The CDR3 reads CTSSQARPCWGLAGRNVPGELFF. CDR3 coding DNA: TGCACCAGCAGCCAAGCGCGCCCGTGTTGGGGACTAGCGGGAAGGAACGTACCCGGGGAGCTGTTTTTT.

About this clonotype: Being one base from a much bigger clone, this may be a read error. The V gene is TRBV6-5, the J gene TRBJ1-1; D remains ambiguous. Germline CDR1 reads MNHEY; CDR2 reads SVGAGI. CDR3 length equals 15 residues. This chain's CDR3 is CASSYSMQVNTEALF. Here the CDR3 DNA reads TGTGCCAGCAGTTACTCGATGCAGGTGAACACTGAAGCTCTCTTT.

To note about this clonotype: At one end, the junction sequence differs from germline, possibly due to a read error. This chain connects TRBV6-2 or TRBV6-3 to TRBJ2-6, with D perhaps matching TRBD1 (5 bases). This CDR3 has 15 amino acids. In germline, CDR1 is MNHEY, CDR2 SVGEGT. DNA of the CDR3: TGTGTCAGCACCGATCCAGGGTCTGGGGCCAACCTCCTGACTTTC. Translating it yields CVSTDPGSGANLLTF.

There are a few counts of this clonotype. The V and J genes are TRBV28 and TRBJ1-1; a weak D match, TRBD1 (5 bases). This CDR3 comprises 13 residues. Trimming left V 6 bases short and J 4 bases short, with 12 bases between. CDR1 and CDR2 (germline): MDHEN, SYDVKM. The CDR3: CASSAGGTTEAFF. As DNA, the CDR3 is TGTGCCAGCAGCGCGGGGGGTACCACTGAAGCTTTCTTT.

A remark on this clonotype: Possible read error: a much larger clone is one base away. The chain couples TRBV12-3 or TRBV12-4 to TRBJ1-5; TRBD1 agrees at 8 bases. V was clipped by 4 bases and J by 7 bases; unmatched bases: 6. The CDR3 length is 14 residues. CDR3 nucleotide sequence: TGTGCCAGCAGTTCCACAGGGGGAGAGCAGCCCCAGCATTTT. Protein product: CASSSTGGEQPQHF.

A note on this clonotype: A much larger clone is a single base away; this may be a read error. The chain recombines TRBV6-5 with TRBJ1-1, with no clear D. Germline CDR1 is MNHEY and CDR2 is SVGAGI. This CDR3 contains 13 residues. The CDR3 here is CPSNRRVNTEAFF. The CDR3 region has the DNA TGTCCCAGTAACAGAAGGGTGAACACTGAAGCTTTCTTT.

This clonotype was recorded many times. The chain has TRBV10-1 and TRBJ2-1; D may be TRBD2 (5 bases). V lost 6 bases and J lost 2, with 8 bases in between. The CDR3 consists of 13 residues. The V gene's germline CDR1 is WNHNN and CDR2 SYGVQD (reference sequence). CDR3 sequence (DNA): TGCGCCAGCAGCACGGGAACCTACAATGAGCAGTTCTTC. Translation gives CASSTGTYNEQFF.

To note about this clonotype: This could be a read error, since a much larger clone is one nucleotide away. This chain links TRBV12-3 or TRBV12-4 with TRBJ1-1; tentatively, D is TRBD1 (5 bases). The CDR3 spans 12 residues. The CDR3 region is CVSRTGSGEAFF. CDR3 coding DNA: TGTGTCAGCCGTACAGGCTCAGGTGAAGCTTTCTTT.

This clonotype was detected a few times. V usage is TRBV28 and J usage is TRBJ1-1; D is unresolved. There are 11 residues in the CDR3. Between the trimmed V and J ends, which lost 2 bases and 10 bases, there was a span of 8 bases. Germline values: CDR1 MDHEN, CDR2 SYDVKM. The CDR3 is CASSLDLRAFF. CDR3 sequence (DNA): TGTGCCAGCAGTTTAGACCTGAGAGCTTTCTTT.

This clonotype was observed a single time. One end of the junction does not line up with germline, which may come from a read error. V is TRBV11-2 and J is TRBJ2-1; D is unclear. The germline V gene has CDR1 SGHAT and CDR2 FQNNGV. The CDR3 has 14 amino acids. The CDR3 sequence: CASGFPPGYNKQFF. The CDR3 DNA sequence: TGTGCCAGCGGCTTCCCCCCGGGTTACAATAAGCAGTTCTTC. Based on the CDR3 plus reference TRBV11-2 and TRBJ2-1, the full variable domain is EAGVAQSPRYKIIEKRQSVAFWCNPISGHATLYWYQQILGQGPKLLIQFQNNGVVDDSQLPKDRFSAERLKGVDSTLKIQPAKLEDSAVYLCASGFPPGYNKQFFGPGTRLTVL.

This clonotype was picked up a small number of times. This chain connects TRBV7-3 to TRBJ1-2; D gene uncertain. CDR1 and CDR2 (germline): SGHTA, FQGTGA. V was clipped by 5 bases and J by 0 bases, with 16 bases between them. This CDR3 comprises 16 residues. The CDR3 DNA reads TGTGCCAGCAGCCCCGAACATAGTCCGTCTAACTATGGCTACACCTTC. Amino acids: CASSPEHSPSNYGYTF.

A note on this clonotype: This may come from a read error, since a much larger clone is one base off. The rearrangement links TRBV6-5 to TRBJ2-7; 12 bases align to TRBD2. Germline V gives CDR1 MNHEY, CDR2 SVGAGI. V trimming: 2 bases; J trimming: 4 bases; junction bases outside the gene matches: 6. The CDR3 is 16 amino acids. CDR3 sequence: CASSYVGLAGQYEQYF. The CDR3 DNA reads as TGTGCCAGCAGTTACGTGGGACTAGCGGGCCAATACGAGCAGTACTTC.

Points on this clonotype: A junction boundary mismatches the germline segment, possibly from a read error. The rearrangement uses TRBV10-3 and TRBJ2-1; D remains unclear. CDR1 ENHRY and CDR2 SYGVKD come from the germline V gene. CDR3 length equals 15 residues. The CDR3 loop reads CAISESGLFGSEQFF. The CDR3 bases are TGTGCCATCAGTGAGTCTGGTCTGTTCGGCAGTGAGCAATTCTTC.

This clonotype appeared once. This could be a read error, since a much larger clone is one nucleotide away. This chain joins TRBV6-6 and TRBJ2-7; TRBD1 matches at 8 bases. The CDR3 runs 12 residues. Germline loops: CDR1 MNHNY, CDR2 SVGAGI (reference sequence). The CDR3 nucleotides read TGTGCCAGCCGAGACAGGGGATACGGGCAGTACTTC. Its translation: CASRDRGYGQYF.

As to this clonotype: This may be a read error: a much more frequent sequence differs by one nucleotide. This rearrangement joins TRBV12-3 or TRBV12-4 to TRBJ1-1; D remains ambiguous. CDR3 size: 14 residues. The CDR3 loop reads CASSSRRLNAEAFF. For the CDR3, the DNA is TGTGCCAGCAGTTCCCGACGGTTGAACGCTGAAGCTTTCTTT.

This clonotype was recorded a few times. The chain employs TRBV6-5 and TRBJ2-1; D is possibly TRBD1 (6 bases). This CDR3 contains 15 residues. The germline CDR1 and CDR2 sequences are MNHEY and SVGAGI. Trimming cost V 6 bases and J 0 bases, with 12 bases left between them. The CDR3 coding sequence is TGTGCCAGCAGGCAAGCGGACAGCTCCTACAATGAGCAGTTCTTC. Translation: CASRQADSSYNEQFF.

This clonotype was picked up many times. This chain uses TRBV6-2 or TRBV6-3 with TRBJ1-6; no firm D call. CDR1 and CDR2 from the germline V gene are MNHEY and SVGEGT. V was shortened by 5 bases and J by 9 bases, with 17 bases between the two germline ends. The CDR3 is made up of 15 amino acids. CDR3 in amino acids: CASSHLDPSGSPLHF. CDR3 bases: TGTGCCAGCAGTCACCTAGATCCTTCGGGTTCACCCCTCCACTTT.

The CDR3 loop is CASSIGTGNQPQHF. The CDR3 DNA follows: TGTGCCAGTAGTATTGGGACAGGTAATCAGCCCCAGCATTTT. V gene TRBV19 combines with J gene TRBJ1-5; 8 nucleotides match TRBD1. Germline CDR1 is LNHDA and CDR2 is SQIVND (reference sequence). The CDR3 is 14 residues long. The ends lost 3 bases at V and 4 bases at J; junction bases unmatched: 2.

The genes are TRBV6-6 and TRBJ2-7, with 12 bases identical to TRBD1. Per the germline V gene, CDR1 is MNHNY and CDR2 is SVGAGI (reference sequence). The CDR3 totals 19 residues. The V gene end was trimmed by 3 bases and the J gene end by 1 base; junction bases not matched to a gene: 13. The DNA of the CDR3 is TGTGCCAGCAGTTATCTAAGATCGGGACAGGGGGCTCTATCCTACGAGCAGTACTTC. It translates to CASSYLRSGQGALSYEQYF.

This clonotype was seen repeatedly, ten times or more. This chain uses TRBV12-3 or TRBV12-4 with TRBJ1-1; no clear D. This CDR3 is built from 13 residues. Trimming left V 7 bases short and J 1 base short, with 10 bases between. The CDR3 DNA follows: TGTGCCAGCATCCGCACGGGGAACACTGAAGCTTTCTTT. Translation: CASIRTGNTEAFF.

Comments on this clonotype: A much larger clone lies a single base off, so this may be a read error. This chain uses TRBV5-1 with TRBJ2-1; D might be TRBD2 (5 bases). Germline lookup yields CDR1 SGHRS and CDR2 YFSETQ. With 4 bases removed from V and 8 bases from J, the gap between germline ends came to 13 bases. The CDR3 loop spans 13 amino acids. Here the CDR3 reads CASSLRGNDEQFF. The CDR3 DNA reads as TGCGCCAGCAGCCTGAGAGGGAACGATGAGCAGTTCTTC.

A note on this clonotype: A clone one base away is much larger, so this may be a read error. The chain couples TRBV6-5 to TRBJ2-7; D is ambiguous. The CDR3 loop spans 14 amino acids. V was cut by 1 base and J by 0 bases, with 7 bases left in between. The germline V gene encodes CDR1 MNHEY and CDR2 SVGAGI. The CDR3 DNA sequence: TGTGCCAGCAGTTACTTGTATAGCTCCTACGAGCAGTACTTC. This encodes CASSYLYSSYEQYF.